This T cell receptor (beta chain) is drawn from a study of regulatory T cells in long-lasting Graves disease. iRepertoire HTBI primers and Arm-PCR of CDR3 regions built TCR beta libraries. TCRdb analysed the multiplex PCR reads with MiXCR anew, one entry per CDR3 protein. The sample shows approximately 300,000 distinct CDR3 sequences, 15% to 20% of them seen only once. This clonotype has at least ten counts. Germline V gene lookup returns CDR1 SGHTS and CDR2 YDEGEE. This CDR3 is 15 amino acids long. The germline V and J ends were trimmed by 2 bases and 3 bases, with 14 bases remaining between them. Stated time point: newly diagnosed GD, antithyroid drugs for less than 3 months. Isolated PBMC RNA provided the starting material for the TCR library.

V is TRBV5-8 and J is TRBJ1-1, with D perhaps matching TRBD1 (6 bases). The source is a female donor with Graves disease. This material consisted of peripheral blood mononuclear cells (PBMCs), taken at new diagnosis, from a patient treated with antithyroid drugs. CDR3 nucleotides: TGTGCCAGCAGCTTAGGAGCTAGGGGGGACACTGAAGCTTTCTTT. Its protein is CASSLGARGDTEAFF.